This T cell receptor beta chain was profiled in a study of cytomegalovirus exposure and HLA in healthy donors. Study-level points and caveats: TRBV6-2, TRBV6-3 and some other V segments were excluded as indistinguishable.

The germline V gene has CDR1 SGHRS and CDR2 YFSETQ. CDR3 length equals 14 residues. With V trimmed by 5 bases and J by 1 base, 3 bases remained unmatched. The PCR was carried out with 60 Vbeta primers and 13 Jbeta primers. Clones were sequenced by immunoSEQ multiplex PCR, and TCRdb holds only the in-frame ones, with some missing. The profile shows some 150,000 clones, about four fifths of them singletons. This clone appeared a single time. Its specificity is unknown. The clonotype was recovered from a man between 25 and 39 years old in good health and CMV-seronegative. The sequenced material came from PBMCs. The chain employs TRBV5-1 and TRBJ2-3, with 8 nucleotides matching TRBD2. CDR3 DNA: TGCGCCAGCAGAGATAGCGGGGGCACAGATACGCAGTATTTT. The encoded protein is CASRDSGGTDTQYF. Filled out from reference TRBV5-1 and TRBJ2-3, the complete variable domain reads KAGVTQTPRYLIKTRGQQVTLSCSPISGHRSVSWYQQTPGQGLQFLFEYFSETQRNKGNFPGRFSGRQFSNSRSEMNVSTLELGDSALYLCASRDSGGTDTQYFGPGTRLTVL.